What follows is one T cell receptor (beta chain) and its context. What it recognizes is unknown. The sorted-subset replicate PCRs were given about 200 ng DNA, which is 30,000 or so T cell genomes. Profiling relied on immunoSEQ multiplex PCR, and the TCRdb table lists in-frame clones only, not all of them. The table records about 2.1 million clones, just over 90% of them present only once. The record originates from a study of shared clonotypes between healthy human individuals. Germline loops: CDR1 MDHEN, CDR2 SYDVKM. The CDR3 contains 15 residues. V lost 7 bases to trimming and J lost 5 bases, with 20 bases between them. Only CD45RO-negative cells positively selected for CCR7 counted as naive CD8 cells, so terminally differentiated effector memory CD45RA+ cells were excluded. General study findings and limits: Sequencing depth was a factor that was expected to affect clonotype sharing among donors. Despite large depth, rarefaction showed incomplete sorted-subset sequencing. Since donors were few, the genetic and exposure-history diversity represented was limited.

Sequencing input: naive CD8+ T cells from PBMCs. The clonotype comes from a man aged 18 to 29 in good health. Some clones in this sample may be carry-over from other donors' samples. This sequence joins TRBV28 and TRBJ2-5; D is unresolved. The CDR3 DNA follows: TGTGCCAGCACCGCCTTAGGGTCGGGCCGTGAGACCCAGTACTTC. It codes for CASTALGSGRETQYF.